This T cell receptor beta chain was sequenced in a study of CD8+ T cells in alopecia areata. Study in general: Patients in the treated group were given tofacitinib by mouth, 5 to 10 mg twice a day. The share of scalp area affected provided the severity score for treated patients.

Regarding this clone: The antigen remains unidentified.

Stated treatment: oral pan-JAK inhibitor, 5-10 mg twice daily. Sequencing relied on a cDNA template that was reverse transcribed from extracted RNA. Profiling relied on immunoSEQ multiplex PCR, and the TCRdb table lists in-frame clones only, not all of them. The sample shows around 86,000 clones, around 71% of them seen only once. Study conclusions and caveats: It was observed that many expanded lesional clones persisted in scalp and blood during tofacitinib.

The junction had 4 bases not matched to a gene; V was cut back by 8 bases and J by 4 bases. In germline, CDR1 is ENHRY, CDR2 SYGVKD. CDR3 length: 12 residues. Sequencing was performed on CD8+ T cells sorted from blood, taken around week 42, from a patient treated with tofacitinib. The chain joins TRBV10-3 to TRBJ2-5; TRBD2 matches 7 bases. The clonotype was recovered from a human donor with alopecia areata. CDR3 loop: CAIGEGAETQYF. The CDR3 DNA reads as TGTGCCATCGGGGAGGGTGCAGAGACCCAGTACTTC.